This T cell receptor (beta chain) came from a study of cytomegalovirus exposure and HLA in healthy donors. Primers included in the PCR were 60 Vbeta and 13 Jbeta primers. TCRdb's copy holds only in-frame clones and misses some; the assay was immunoSEQ multiplex PCR. The sample yields approximately 200,000 clones, around 80% seen once. Germline values: CDR1 SGHRS, CDR2 YFSETQ. CDR3 length: 14 residues. Trimming took 3 bases from V and 4 from J, leaving 14 bases between them. This clone showed up just a few times. Antigen specificity is unknown. Study results and limitations: The listing of 150 to 200 TCR beta chains classed them as cytomegalovirus-associated. The study dropped some indistinguishable V segments, TRBV6-2 and TRBV6-3 among them.

Specimen: PBMCs. The chain joins TRBV5-1 to TRBJ2-7, with D maybe TRBD1 (6 bases). The TCR sequence derives from a man aged 25 to 45 in good health and CMV-seronegative. DNA for the CDR3: TGCGCCAGCAGCTCTTTACCAGGGGCTTACGAGCAGTACTTC. As protein: CASSSLPGAYEQYF.